This is a list of T cell receptor beta chains from one sample in a study of T cells in tuberculosis. The repertoire was sequenced with immunoSEQ multiplex PCR; TCRdb's copy has only in-frame clones and lacks some. The sample contains fewer than 40,000 clones, over 95% of which appear only once. Source material: PBMCs. The receptors here all came from a donor aged 5-35 years with latent tuberculosis or without tuberculosis infection. The CDR3 runs from the conserved cysteine through the conserved F or W. D genes are given only for firm matches.

d_call v_call cdr3_aa
. TRBV5-1 CASSPHIDNSPLHF
TRBD1 TRBV18 CASSPPSDRGYGYTF
TRBD2 TRBV4-3 CASSLSSGGAAGELFF
. TRBV7-8 CASRVLGDSNQPQHF
TRBD2 TRBV7-7 CASSLGLAGGDNEQFF
TRBD2 TRBV4-2 CASSQGEGTSGIPYEQYF
. TRBV18 CASSPPTLTDTQYF
TRBD1 TRBV7-9 CASSFVTGDEKLFF
. TRBV18 CASSPSARVETQYF
. TRBV5-1 CASSLTGQQETQYF
. TRBV4-1 CASRGENSPLHF
TRBD1 TRBV2 CASSTGGTGNTIYF
TRBD2 TRBV11-2 CASSLGTSWSTDTQYF
. TRBV25-1 CASSESRQLGYNEQFF
. TRBV7-9 CASSLFSTEAFF
TRBD2 TRBV5-4 CASSHGLAGGNEQFF
TRBD2 TRBV7-3 CASSLIGGRGDTQYF